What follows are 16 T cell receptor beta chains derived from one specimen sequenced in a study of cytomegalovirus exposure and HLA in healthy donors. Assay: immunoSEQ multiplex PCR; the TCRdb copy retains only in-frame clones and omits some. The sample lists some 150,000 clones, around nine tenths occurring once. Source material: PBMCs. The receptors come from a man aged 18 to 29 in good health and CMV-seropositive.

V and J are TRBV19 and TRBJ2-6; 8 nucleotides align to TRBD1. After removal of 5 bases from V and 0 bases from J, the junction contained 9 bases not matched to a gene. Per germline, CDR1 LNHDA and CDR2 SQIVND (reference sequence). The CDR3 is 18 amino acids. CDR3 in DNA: TGTGCCAGTAGTGACAGGGGTCAATCTTACTCTGGGGCCAACGTCCTGACTTTC. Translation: CASSDRGQSYSGANVLTF.

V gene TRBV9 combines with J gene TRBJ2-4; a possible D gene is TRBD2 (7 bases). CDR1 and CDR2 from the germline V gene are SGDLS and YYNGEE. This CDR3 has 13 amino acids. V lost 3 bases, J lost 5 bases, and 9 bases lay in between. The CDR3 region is CASSGGGQNIQYF. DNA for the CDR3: TGTGCCAGCAGCGGGGGGGGGCAAAACATTCAGTACTTC.

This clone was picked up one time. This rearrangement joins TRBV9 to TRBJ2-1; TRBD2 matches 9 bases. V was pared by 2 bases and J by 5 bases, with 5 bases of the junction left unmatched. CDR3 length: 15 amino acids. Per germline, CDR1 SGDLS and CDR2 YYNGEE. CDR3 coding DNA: TGTGCCAGCAGCGTGACTAGCGGAGACCACAATGAGCAGTTCTTC. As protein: CASSVTSGDHNEQFF.

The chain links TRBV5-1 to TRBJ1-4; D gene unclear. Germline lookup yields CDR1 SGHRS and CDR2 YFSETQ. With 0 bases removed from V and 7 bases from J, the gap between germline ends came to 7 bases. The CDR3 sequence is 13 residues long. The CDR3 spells CASSLGGGEKLFF. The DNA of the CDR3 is TGCGCCAGCAGCTTGGGAGGAGGTGAAAAACTGTTTTTT.

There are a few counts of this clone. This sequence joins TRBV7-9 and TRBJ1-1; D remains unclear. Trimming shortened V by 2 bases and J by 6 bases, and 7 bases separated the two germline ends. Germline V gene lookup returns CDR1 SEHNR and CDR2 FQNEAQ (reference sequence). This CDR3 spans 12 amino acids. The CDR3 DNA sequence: TGTGCCAGCAGCTTATCGGGTCCTGAAGCTTTCTTT. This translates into CASSLSGPEAFF.

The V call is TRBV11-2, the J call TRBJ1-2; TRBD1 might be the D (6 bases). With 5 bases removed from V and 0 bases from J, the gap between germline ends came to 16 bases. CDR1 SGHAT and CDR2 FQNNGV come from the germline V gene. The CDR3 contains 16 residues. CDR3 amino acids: CASSTTGGTTNYGYTF. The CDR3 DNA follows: TGTGCCAGCAGCACAACGGGGGGGACAACTAACTATGGCTACACCTTC.

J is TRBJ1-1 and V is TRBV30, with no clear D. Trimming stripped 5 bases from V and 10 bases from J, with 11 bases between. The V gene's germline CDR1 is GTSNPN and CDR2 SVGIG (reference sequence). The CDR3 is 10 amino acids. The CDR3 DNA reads TGTGCCTGGCAGCAGGTTGCAGCTTTCTTT. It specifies CAWQQVAAFF.

DNA for the CDR3: TGTGCCAGCAGCCAATTTAGCGGGGGGGAGTACGAGCAGTACTTC. Encoded protein: CASSQFSGGEYEQYF. The J gene is TRBJ2-7, the V gene TRBV14, with 11 bases identical to TRBD2. J gave up 4 bases and V 2 bases, and 4 bases lay outside the gene matches. The CDR3 is 15 residues long. Per germline, CDR1 SGHDN and CDR2 FVKESK.

This CDR3 reads CASSPLASSYNEQFF. As DNA, the CDR3 is TGCGCCAGCAGCCCCCTCGCGAGCTCCTACAATGAGCAGTTCTTC. The chain is built from TRBV4-3 and TRBJ2-1; D call uncertain. The CDR3 loop spans 15 amino acids. The V and J ends lost 4 bases and 0 bases respectively, with 10 bases between them. Germline V gene data show CDR1 as LGHNA and CDR2 as YSLEER.

CDR3 DNA sequence: TGTGCCAGCAGCCCCGGTACAGGGTCGTACGAGCAGTACTTC. Its protein is CASSPGTGSYEQYF. The chain employs TRBV5-5 and TRBJ2-7; perhaps TRBD1 as D (6 bases). CDR3 length equals 14 residues. Germline CDR1 SGHKS, CDR2 YYEKEE (reference sequence). V lost 4 bases, J lost 4 bases, and 15 bases lay in between.

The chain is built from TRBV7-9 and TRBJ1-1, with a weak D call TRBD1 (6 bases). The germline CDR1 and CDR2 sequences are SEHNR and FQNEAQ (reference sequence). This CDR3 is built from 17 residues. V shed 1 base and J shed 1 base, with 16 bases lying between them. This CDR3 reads CASSLEVGVRGNTEAFF. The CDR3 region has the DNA TGTGCCAGCAGCTTAGAGGTCGGCGTCAGGGGGAACACTGAAGCTTTCTTT.

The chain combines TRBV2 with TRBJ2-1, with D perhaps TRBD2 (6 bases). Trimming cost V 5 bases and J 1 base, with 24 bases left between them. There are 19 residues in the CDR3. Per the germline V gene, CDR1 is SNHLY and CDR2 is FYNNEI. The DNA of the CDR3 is TGTGCCAGCAGTCGCCGCACTGTCCGGGACTCGCGGTCCTACAATGAGCAGTTCTTC. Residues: CASSRRTVRDSRSYNEQFF.

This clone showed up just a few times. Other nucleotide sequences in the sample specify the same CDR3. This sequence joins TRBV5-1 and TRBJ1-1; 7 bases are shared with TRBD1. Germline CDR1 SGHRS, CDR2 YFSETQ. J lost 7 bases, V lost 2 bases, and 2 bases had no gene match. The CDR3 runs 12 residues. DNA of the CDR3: TGCGCCAGCAGCTTAGGGGACAGTGAAGCTTTCTTT. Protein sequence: CASSLGDSEAFF. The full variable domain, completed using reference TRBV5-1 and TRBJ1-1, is KAGVTQTPRYLIKTRGQQVTLSCSPISGHRSVSWYQQTPGQGLQFLFEYFSETQRNKGNFPGRFSGRQFSNSRSEMNVSTLELGDSALYLCASSLGDSEAFFGQGTRLTVV.

The CDR3 nucleotides are TGTGCCAGCAGCAAAGTAGTAAGCGCCTATAATTCACCCCTCCACTTT. Its translation: CASSKVVSAYNSPLHF. The rearrangement links TRBV21-1 to TRBJ1-6. TRBV21-1 is assigned pseudogene status. This CDR3 comprises 16 residues.

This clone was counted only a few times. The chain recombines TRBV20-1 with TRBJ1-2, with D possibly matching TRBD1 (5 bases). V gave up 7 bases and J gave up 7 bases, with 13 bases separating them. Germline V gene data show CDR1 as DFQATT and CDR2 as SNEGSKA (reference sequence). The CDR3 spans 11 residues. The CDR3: CSVTPTGGYTF. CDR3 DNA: TGCAGTGTAACCCCCACAGGTGGCTACACCTTC.

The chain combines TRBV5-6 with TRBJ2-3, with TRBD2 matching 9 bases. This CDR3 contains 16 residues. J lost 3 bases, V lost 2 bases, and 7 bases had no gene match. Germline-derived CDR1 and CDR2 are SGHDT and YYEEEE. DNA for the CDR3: TGTGCCAGCAGCTTCAGCGGGAGGAAAGGTACAGATACGCAGTATTTT. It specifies CASSFSGRKGTDTQYF.